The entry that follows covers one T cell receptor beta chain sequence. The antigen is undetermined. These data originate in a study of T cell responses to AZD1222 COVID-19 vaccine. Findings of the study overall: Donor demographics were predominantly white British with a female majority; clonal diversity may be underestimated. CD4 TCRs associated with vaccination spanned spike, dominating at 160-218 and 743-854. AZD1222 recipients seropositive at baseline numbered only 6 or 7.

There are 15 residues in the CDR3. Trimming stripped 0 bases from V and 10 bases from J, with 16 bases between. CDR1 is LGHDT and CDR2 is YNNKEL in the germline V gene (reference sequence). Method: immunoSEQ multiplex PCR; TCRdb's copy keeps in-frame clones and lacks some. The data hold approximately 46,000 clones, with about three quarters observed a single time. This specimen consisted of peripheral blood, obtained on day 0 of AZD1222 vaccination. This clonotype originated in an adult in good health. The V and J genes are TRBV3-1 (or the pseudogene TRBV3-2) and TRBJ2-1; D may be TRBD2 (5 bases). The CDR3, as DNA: TGTGCCAGCAGCCAAGATGTAATGGGCGGGCGCGAGCAGTTCTTC. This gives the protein CASSQDVMGGREQFF.